This T cell receptor beta chain was profiled in a study of blood T cell repertoires in COVID-19. Looking at the study overall: PBMCs, B-cell-depleted T cells, or T cells provided the cDNA or gDNA that made up the material.

Authors' processing steps: Using reference gene primer amplification, nucleated cell counts were estimated. The protocol was immunoSEQ multiplex PCR, while the TCRdb copy is restricted to in-frame clones and leaves out a portion. The V and J calls and clone size come from that table; D and trimming were worked out from the DNA. The sample holds over 75,000 clones, roughly 84% seen once. This clone was recorded only once. The CDR3 covers 17 residues. The junction had 11 bases not matched to a gene; V was cut back by 3 bases and J by 5 bases. CDR1 KGHDR and CDR2 SFDVKD come from the germline V gene. The sequence was obtained from a man between 65 and 85 years old with acute or convalescent COVID-19. Sample: peripheral blood. The chain carries TRBV24-1 and TRBJ2-3, with TRBD1 matching over 9 bases. The CDR3 protein is CATSDPPGQGLGDTQYF. CDR3 nucleotide sequence: TGTGCCACCAGTGATCCTCCGGGACAGGGTCTTGGAGATACGCAGTATTTT.